This passage covers 9 T cell receptor beta chains from one sample sequenced in a study of blood T cells in healthy people across ages. Next came a second PCR, run for roughly 6 to 11 cycles, which used a sample-barcoded 5' primer along with a J-beta primer mix. TCRdb independently ran MiXCR on the 5' RACE reads; one entry per CDR3 protein. The table includes approximately 580,000 distinct CDR3 sequences, less than 25% detected once. These data were also reused for a study on T cells of mothers and their children.

Sequencing input: blood. The receptors stem from a boy aged 5-17 years in good health.

The chain joins TRBV20-1 to TRBJ2-5; 14 bases are a match to TRBD2. The CDR3 sequence is 17 residues long. Germline V gene lookup returns CDR1 DFQATT and CDR2 SNEGSKA (reference sequence). Germline trimming cut 7 bases from V and 4 bases from J; bases unmatched to any gene: 14. This CDR3 is CSVPVLGGTSGRETQYF. The CDR3, as DNA: TGCAGTGTCCCCGTCCTAGGAGGGACTAGCGGGAGAGAGACCCAGTACTTC.

This clonotype came up a few times. The chain has TRBV28 and TRBJ2-7; 9 bases agree with TRBD1. The CDR3 is 14 amino acids. J gave up 4 bases and V 7 bases, and 8 bases lay outside the gene matches. Looked up from germline, CDR1 is MDHEN and CDR2 is SYDVKM. The CDR3 here is CASIPTGGDYEQYF. The CDR3 DNA is TGTGCCAGCATCCCGACAGGGGGTGATTACGAGCAGTACTTC.

This clonotype was recorded many times. The CDR3, as DNA: TGTGCCAGCAGCCTAGAGGCGGGGTCCGGAGAGACCCAGTACTTC. It is translated as CASSLEAGSGETQYF. The V call is TRBV7-8, the J call TRBJ2-5; weak D call: TRBD2 (6 bases). Trimming took off 5 bases at V and 4 bases at J, with 17 bases between the two ends. Germline-derived CDR1 and CDR2 are SGHVS and FQNEAQ. This CDR3 is built from 15 residues.

The gene calls are TRBV5-1 and TRBJ1-5, with unresolved D. The CDR3 totals 15 residues. Trimming took 0 bases from V and 5 from J, leaving 12 bases between them. CDR1 and CDR2 from the germline V gene are SGHRS and YFSETQ. The CDR3 DNA sequence: TGCGCCAGCAGCTTGGAAGGGCAACCTTATCAGCCCCAGCATTTT. Its protein product is CASSLEGQPYQPQHF.

The chain couples TRBV11-1 to TRBJ2-7; D is possibly TRBD1 (5 bases). Germline values: CDR1 SGHAT, CDR2 FQDESV (reference sequence). The V gene lost 8 bases and the J gene lost 5 bases, with 16 bases spanning the gap. The CDR3 has 13 amino acids. The CDR3 coding sequence is TGTGCCAGCGGGGCCGCAGGCCTCAACGAGCAGTACTTC. Protein sequence: CASGAAGLNEQYF. Filled out from reference TRBV11-1 and TRBJ2-7, the complete variable domain reads EAEVAQSPRYKITEKSQAVAFWCDPISGHATLYWYRQILGQGPELLVQFQDESVVDDSQLPKDRFSAERLKGVDSTLKIQPAELGDSAMYLCASGAAGLNEQYFGPGTRLTVT.

This rearrangement joins TRBV20-1 to TRBJ2-4; D is possibly TRBD1 or TRBD2 (5 bases each). The V and J ends lost 3 bases and 0 bases respectively, with 12 bases between them. Germline V lookup: CDR1 DFQATT, CDR2 SNEGSKA (reference sequence). This CDR3 is 15 amino acids long. CDR3 coding DNA: TGCAGTGCTAGCCAAACCGGGACAGCCAAAAACATTCAGTACTTC. This gives the protein CSASQTGTAKNIQYF.

In its sample, this clonotype was seen a few times. The chain joins TRBV7-3 to TRBJ2-5; 7 bases align to TRBD2. The J call is in doubt because the DNA end fits TRBJ2-1 better. Germline V CDR1 and CDR2: SGHTA, FQGTGA. The CDR3 has 16 residues. The DNA of the CDR3 is TGTGCCAGCAGCTTAATTCTCGCGGGAGCCTACAATGAGCAGTTCTTC. This codes for CASSLILAGAYNEQFF.

This clonotype showed up just a few times. This rearrangement joins TRBV6-1 to TRBJ2-3; TRBD2 matches 7 bases. V was clipped by 1 base and J by 1 base; unmatched bases: 2. CDR1 MNHNS and CDR2 SASEGT come from the germline V gene. This CDR3 region has 15 residues. For the CDR3, the DNA is TGTGCCAGCAGTGAAGGCGGGAGCGGCACAGATACGCAGTATTTT. It yields the protein CASSEGGSGTDTQYF.

This clonotype was recorded once. The gene calls are TRBV7-7 and TRBJ2-1, with 11 bases lining up with TRBD2. Germline V lookup: CDR1 SSHAT, CDR2 FNYEAQ (reference sequence). V dropped 3 bases and J dropped 4; count of bases not matched to a gene: 11. The CDR3 totals 18 residues. CDR3: CASSLRALSGGDYNEQFF. In nucleotides, the CDR3 is TGTGCCAGCAGCTTGAGGGCCCTTAGCGGGGGGGATTACAATGAGCAGTTCTTC.